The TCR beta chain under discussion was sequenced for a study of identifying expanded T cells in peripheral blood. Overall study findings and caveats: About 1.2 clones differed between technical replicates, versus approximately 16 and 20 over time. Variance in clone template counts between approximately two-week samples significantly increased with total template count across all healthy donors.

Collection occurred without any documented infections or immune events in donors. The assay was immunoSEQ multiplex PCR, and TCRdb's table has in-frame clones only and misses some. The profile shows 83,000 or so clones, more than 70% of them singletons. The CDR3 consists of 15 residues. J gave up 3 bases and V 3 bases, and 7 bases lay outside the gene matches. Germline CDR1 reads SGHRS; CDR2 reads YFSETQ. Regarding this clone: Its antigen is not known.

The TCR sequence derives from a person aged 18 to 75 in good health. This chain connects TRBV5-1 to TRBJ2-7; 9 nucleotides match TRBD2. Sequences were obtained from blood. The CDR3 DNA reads TGCGCCAGCAGCTACCTGGGACTAGCAGGCTACGAGCAGTACTTC. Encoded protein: CASSYLGLAGYEQYF.